The TCR beta chain described here comes from a study of blood T cell repertoires in COVID-19. Study overall: Sites in the United States, Italy and Spain provided acute and convalescent COVID-19 samples. The cDNA or gDNA used as material had been derived from T cells, B-cell-depleted T cells, or PBMCs.

The CDR3 has 18 residues. Germline V gene data show CDR1 as MDHEN and CDR2 as SYDVKM. V lost 5 bases to trimming and J lost 0 bases; unmatched junction nucleotides: 11. Methods used by the authors: How many nucleated cells were present was estimated from reference gene primer amplification. TCRdb's copy holds only in-frame clones and misses some; the assay was immunoSEQ multiplex PCR. V and J calls and clone size are copied from that table; D and trimming were computed from the DNA. The sample yields 55,000 to 90,000 clones, more than 70% seen once. The TCR originated in a human donor in a cohort sampled during active COVID-19. The sequencing sample was made of peripheral blood. V is TRBV28 and J is TRBJ2-7; 12 positions agree with TRBD2. Here the CDR3 DNA reads TGTGCCAGCAGTAAGCGCAGTGCGGGACTAGCGGGCTCCTACGAGCAGTACTTC. Protein sequence: CASSKRSAGLAGSYEQYF.